This entry describes one TCR beta chain. The antigen remains undetermined. This specimen comes from a study of T cells after yellow fever vaccination. Study-level background: The SMART-Seq v4 Ultra Low Input method served to prepare the low-cell-number fractions.

Study-wide results and caveats: Abundant clonotypes from the bulk population could contaminate FACS-sorted repertoires.

The trim removed 0 bases at V and 1 base at J, leaving 4 bases unmatched. The germline CDR1 and CDR2 sequences are LGHDT and YNNKEL (reference sequence). The CDR3 is 16 amino acids. Template switching by 5'RACE produced TCR cDNA, adding a universal primer site and UMIs. MiXCR, run by TCRdb on the 5' RACE reads, gives a single entry per CDR3 protein. The profile shows hundreds of thousands of distinct CDR3 sequences, over 9% of them singletons. The clonotype comes from a man aged 25 to 45 who received the YFV17D yellow fever vaccine. The rearrangement joins TRBV3-1 to TRBJ2-7; TRBD2 matches 9 bases. The sequencing here drew on PBMCs, taken on the day of the yellow fever booster vaccination. DNA of the CDR3: TGTGCCAGCAGCCAAGATGAGCTAGCGGGATCCTACGAGCAGTACTTC. Its translation is CASSQDELAGSYEQYF.